Sequencing of this T cell receptor beta chain was carried out in a study of T-cell reconstitution after alpha-beta-depleted transplantation in children. The study, taken as a whole, reports: Expanded graft clones, several hundred of them, were reportedly the source of alpha-beta T cells about two months after transplant. Some patients showed high day-60 TCRbeta diversity, which derived from surviving recipient T cells and thymic progenitors. Newly produced T cells mostly accounted for T-cell counts and diversity one year post-transplant.

This clonotype was recorded at least ten times. Its matching antigen is unknown. Using unique molecular identifiers, the investigators prepared the TCRbeta library. TCRdb analysed the PCR reads with MiXCR anew, one entry per CDR3 protein. The sample lists nearly 250,000 distinct CDR3 sequences, around 7.8% occurring once. The receptor was derived from a male patient younger than 18 who had a stem cell transplant for acute lymphoblastic leukemia, so the T cells may come from the graft donor. The sample here was PBMCs, mostly from graft donor cells, taken 180 days after TCRalphabeta/CD19-depleted stem cell transplant.

The CDR3 region has the DNA TGTGCCAGCAGCGCCGGGGCGGGGGACTATGGCTACACCTTC. Residues: CASSAGAGDYGYTF. The chain has TRBV11-2 and TRBJ1-2, with D perhaps TRBD1 (5 bases). Per germline, CDR1 SGHAT and CDR2 FQNNGV. The germline V and J ends were trimmed by 5 bases and 3 bases, with 13 bases remaining between them. The CDR3 spans 14 residues. Looking up the rest from reference TRBV11-2 and TRBJ1-2 gives the full variable domain: EAGVAQSPRYKIIEKRQSVAFWCNPISGHATLYWYQQILGQGPKLLIQFQNNGVVDDSQLPKDRFSAERLKGVDSTLKIQPAKLEDSAVYLCASSAGAGDYGYTFGSGTRLTVV.